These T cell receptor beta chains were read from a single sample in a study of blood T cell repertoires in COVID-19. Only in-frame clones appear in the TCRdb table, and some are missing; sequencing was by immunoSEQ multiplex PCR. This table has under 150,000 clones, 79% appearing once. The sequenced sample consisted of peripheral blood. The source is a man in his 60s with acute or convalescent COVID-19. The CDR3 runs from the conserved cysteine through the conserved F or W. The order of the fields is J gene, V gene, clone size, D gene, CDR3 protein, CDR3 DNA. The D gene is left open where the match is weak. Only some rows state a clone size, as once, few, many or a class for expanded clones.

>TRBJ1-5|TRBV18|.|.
CASSPDSYSNQPQHF
TGTGCCAGCTCACCAGACAGTTATAGCAATCAGCCCCAGCATTTT
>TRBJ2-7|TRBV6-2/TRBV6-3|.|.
CASSHGSYEQYF
TGTGCCAGCAGCCACGGGTCCTACGAGCAGTACTTC
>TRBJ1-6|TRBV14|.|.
CASSQDSLPNSPLHF
TGTGCCAGCAGCCAAGATTCCCTCCCCAATTCACCCCTCCACTTT
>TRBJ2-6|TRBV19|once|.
CASSMVDSGANVLTF
TGTGCCAGTAGTATGGTAGATTCTGGGGCCAACGTCCTGACTTTC
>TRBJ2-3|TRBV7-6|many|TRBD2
CASSVTSGGTDTQYF
TGTGCCAGCAGCGTGACTAGCGGGGGCACAGATACGCAGTATTTT
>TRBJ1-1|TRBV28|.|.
CASSQARQLNTEAFF
TGTGCCAGCAGTCAGGCTCGGCAGTTGAACACTGAAGCTTTCTTT
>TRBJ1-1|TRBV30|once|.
CAWQRQMNTEAFF
TGTGCCTGGCAGAGACAGATGAACACTGAAGCTTTCTTT
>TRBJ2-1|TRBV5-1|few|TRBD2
CASSLVGAGGVPYNEQFF
TGCGCCAGCAGCTTGGTTGGAGCGGGAGGGGTCCCCTACAATGAGCAGTTCTTC
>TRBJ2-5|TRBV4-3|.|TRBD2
CASSQGGLAGGSQETQYF
TGCGCCAGCAGCCAAGGGGGACTAGCGGGAGGGAGCCAAGAGACCCAGTACTTC
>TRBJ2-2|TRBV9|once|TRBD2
CASSVGTSGNTGELFF
TGTGCCAGCAGCGTAGGGACTAGCGGAAACACCGGGGAGCTGTTTTTT
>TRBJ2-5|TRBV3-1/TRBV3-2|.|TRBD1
CASSPGTGHQETQYF
TGTGCCAGCAGCCCAGGGACAGGCCACCAAGAGACCCAGTACTTC
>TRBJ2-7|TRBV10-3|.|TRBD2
CAISDNSKREGLYEQYF
TGTGCCATCAGTGATAACTCGAAGCGGGAGGGCCTCTACGAGCAGTACTTC
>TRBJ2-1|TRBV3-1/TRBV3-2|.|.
CASSQASEQFF
TGTGCCAGCAGCCAAGCCAGTGAGCAGTTCTTC
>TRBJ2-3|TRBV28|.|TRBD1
CASTGWDRDADTQYF
TGTGCCAGCACAGGCTGGGACAGGGACGCAGATACGCAGTATTTT
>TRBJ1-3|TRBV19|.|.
CASRGGVGNTIYF
TGTGCCAGCCGGGGGGGTGTCGGAAACACCATATATTTT
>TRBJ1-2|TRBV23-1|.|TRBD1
CASGPGQGYYGYTF
TGCGCCAGCGGGCCGGGACAGGGATACTATGGCTACACCTTC
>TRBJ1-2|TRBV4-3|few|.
CASSQGLAGNYGYTF
TGCGCCAGCAGCCAAGGATTGGCAGGAAACTATGGCTACACCTTC
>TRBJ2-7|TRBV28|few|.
CASSLTYEQYF
TGTGCCAGCAGCCTTACCTACGAGCAGTACTTC
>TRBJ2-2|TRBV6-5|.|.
CASRMTAGTGELFF
TGTGCCAGCAGGATGACAGCTGGGACCGGGGAGCTGTTTTTT
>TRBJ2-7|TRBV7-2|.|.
CASSLSREQYF
TGTGCCAGCAGCCTGTCGAGGGAGCAGTACTTC
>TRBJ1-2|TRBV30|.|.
CAWSPGGHYGYTF
TGTGCCTGGAGTCCAGGAGGACACTATGGCTACACCTTC
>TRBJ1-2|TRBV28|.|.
CASSLEGVGNYGYTF
TGTGCCAGCAGTCTTGAGGGTGTGGGCAACTATGGCTACACCTTC
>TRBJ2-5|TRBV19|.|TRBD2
CASSTGLAGVSEETQYF
TGTGCCAGTAGTACTGGACTAGCGGGAGTATCAGAGGAGACCCAGTACTTC
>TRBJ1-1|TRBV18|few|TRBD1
CASSPGQVEAFF
TGTGCCAGCTCACCTGGACAGGTTGAAGCTTTCTTT
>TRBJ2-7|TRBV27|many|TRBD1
CASSRQGANYEQYF
TGTGCCAGCAGTCGACAGGGGGCTAATTACGAGCAGTACTTC
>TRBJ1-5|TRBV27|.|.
CASSSNVRQPQHF
TGTGCCAGCAGCTCCAACGTCAGGCAGCCCCAGCATTTT
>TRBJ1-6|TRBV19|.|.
CASSMSTGVNSPLHF
TGTGCCAGTAGTATGTCTACAGGAGTTAATTCACCCCTCCACTTT
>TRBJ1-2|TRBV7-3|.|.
CASSFEPGYGYTF
TGTGCCAGCAGCTTTGAGCCGGGCTATGGCTACACCTTC
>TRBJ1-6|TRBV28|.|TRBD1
CASSPQARQGSYNSPLHF
TGTGCCAGCAGTCCTCAAGCCAGACAGGGATCCTATAATTCACCCCTCCACTTT
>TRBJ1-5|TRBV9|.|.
CASSVGAGNQPQHF
TGTGCCAGCAGCGTAGGGGCCGGCAATCAGCCCCAGCATTTT
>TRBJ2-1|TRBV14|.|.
CASSQGAPPNEQFF
TGTGCCAGCAGCCAAGGGGCACCTCCTAATGAGCAGTTCTTC
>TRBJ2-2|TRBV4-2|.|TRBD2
CASSPPESGLVRGELFF
TGTGCCAGCAGCCCTCCTGAGTCGGGACTAGTCCGCGGGGAGCTGTTTTTT
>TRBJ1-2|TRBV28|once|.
CASSFGAGQSVYGYTF
TGTGCCAGCAGTTTTGGGGCAGGGCAGTCTGTCTATGGCTACACCTTC
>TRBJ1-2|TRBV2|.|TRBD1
CASSAGTGNYGYTF
TGTGCCAGCAGTGCCGGGACAGGGAACTATGGCTACACCTTC
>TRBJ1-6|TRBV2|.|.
CASSVRPSSYNSPLHF
TGTGCCAGCAGTGTACGGCCTAGCTCCTATAATTCACCCCTCCACTTT
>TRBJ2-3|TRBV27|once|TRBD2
CASSQRLAADTQYF
TGTGCCAGCAGCCAAAGACTAGCGGCAGATACGCAGTATTTT
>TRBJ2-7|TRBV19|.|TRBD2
CASSGASGDYEQYF
TGTGCCAGTAGTGGGGCTAGCGGAGACTACGAGCAGTACTTC
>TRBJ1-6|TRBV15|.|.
CATSRGRGSSYNSPLHF
TGTGCCACCAGCAGAGGAAGGGGGAGCTCCTATAATTCACCCCTCCACTTT
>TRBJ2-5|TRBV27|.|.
CASSLDGLQETQYF
TGTGCCAGCAGTTTAGACGGACTCCAAGAGACCCAGTACTTC
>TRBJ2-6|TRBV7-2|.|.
CASSLVTASGANVLTF
TGTGCCAGCAGCCTCGTTACAGCCTCTGGGGCCAACGTCCTGACTTTC
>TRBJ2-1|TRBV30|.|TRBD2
CAVATSGSYNEQFF
TGTGCAGTGGCCACTAGCGGATCCTACAATGAGCAGTTCTTC
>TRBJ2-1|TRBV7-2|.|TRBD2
CASSPRLAEGHEQFF
TGTGCCAGCAGTCCTCGACTAGCGGAGGGCCATGAGCAGTTCTTC
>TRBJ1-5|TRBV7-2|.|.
CASSLSAGYNQPQHF
TGTGCCAGCAGCCTGAGCGCAGGGTACAATCAGCCCCAGCATTTT
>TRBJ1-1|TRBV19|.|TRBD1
CASSNPRGTATEAFF
TGTGCCAGTAGTAATCCTCGCGGGACAGCTACTGAAGCTTTCTTT
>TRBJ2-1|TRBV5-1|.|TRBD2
CASSSQTSGTYNEQFF
TGCGCCAGCAGCTCCCAGACTAGCGGGACGTACAATGAGCAGTTCTTC
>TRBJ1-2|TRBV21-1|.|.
CAVRTGKDYGYTF
TGTGCCGTCCGGACAGGGAAGGACTATGGCTACACCTTC
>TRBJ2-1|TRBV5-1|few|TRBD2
CASSLEAGGPGEQFF
TGCGCCAGCAGCTTGGAGGCGGGAGGGCCGGGTGAGCAGTTCTTC
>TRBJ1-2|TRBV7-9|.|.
CASSLEGTLRYTF
TGTGCCAGCAGTCTGGAGGGAACCCTCCGCTACACCTTC